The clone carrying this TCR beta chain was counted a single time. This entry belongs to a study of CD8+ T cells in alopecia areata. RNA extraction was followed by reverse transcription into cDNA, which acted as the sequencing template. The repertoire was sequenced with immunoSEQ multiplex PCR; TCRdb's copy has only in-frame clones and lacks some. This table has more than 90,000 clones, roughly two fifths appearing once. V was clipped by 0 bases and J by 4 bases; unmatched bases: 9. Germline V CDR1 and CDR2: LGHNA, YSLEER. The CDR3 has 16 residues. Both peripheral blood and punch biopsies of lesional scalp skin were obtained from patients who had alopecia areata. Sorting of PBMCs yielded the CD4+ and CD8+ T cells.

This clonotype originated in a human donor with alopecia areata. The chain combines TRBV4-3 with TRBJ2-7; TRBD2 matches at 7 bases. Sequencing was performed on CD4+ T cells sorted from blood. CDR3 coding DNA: TGCGCCAGCAGCCAAGATCTGGGCGGGAGTTTGTACGAGCAGTACTTC. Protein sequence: CASSQDLGGSLYEQYF.